The 28 T cell receptor beta chains reported below all come from one sample, sequenced in a study of identical twins. TCRdb ran MiXCR on the 5' RACE reads and lists one entry per CDR3 protein. The top ten clones hold approximately 4.3% of a sample with hundreds of thousands of distinct CDR3 sequences, about 20% of them seen once. The sample was also linked to a second study, of T cells expressing NK-cell markers.

Sequencing was performed on PBMCs. The receptors were gathered from a woman aged 18-35 years in good health.

The chain carries TRBV6-5 and TRBJ2-1, with 13 bases aligning to TRBD2. The CDR3 consists of 14 residues. Trimming removed 0 bases from V and 10 bases from J; junction bases left unmatched: 0. CDR1 is MNHEY and CDR2 is SVGAGI in the germline V gene. DNA for the CDR3: TGTGCCAGCAGTTACTCGACTAGCGGGGGGGAGCAGTTCTTC. This encodes CASSYSTSGGEQFF.

This clonotype occurred a few times. The chain carries TRBV7-9 and TRBJ2-5, with TRBD2 as a possible D gene (5 bases). V shed 6 bases and J shed 1 base, with 15 bases lying between them. Germline values: CDR1 SEHNR, CDR2 FQNEAQ (reference sequence). The CDR3 has 15 residues. CDR3 bases: TGTGCCAGCAGTGAGAGGAGCGGCTCCCAAGAGACCCAGTACTTC. Its translation is CASSERSGSQETQYF.

The genes are TRBV9 and TRBJ2-7, with D tentatively TRBD2 (6 bases). V dropped 0 bases and J dropped 5 bases, with 15 bases sitting between them. CDR1 is SGDLS and CDR2 is YYNGEE in the germline V gene. The CDR3 consists of 15 residues. CDR3 sequence (DNA): TGTGCCAGCAGCGTAGCTGGCGGGGCTACCCACGAGCAGTACTTC. Its protein product is CASSVAGGATHEQYF.

The rearrangement uses TRBV20-1 and TRBJ2-7; perhaps TRBD2 as D (6 bases). This CDR3 is 13 amino acids long. From germline, CDR1 is DFQATT and CDR2 SNEGSKA (reference sequence). The germline V and J ends were trimmed by 0 bases and 9 bases, with 15 bases remaining between them. The CDR3 DNA is TGCAGTGCTAGAGATGGGGCGGGGACGGGGCAGTACTTC. It encodes CSARDGAGTGQYF.

The chain uses TRBV20-1 and TRBJ2-3; 7 nucleotides align to TRBD2. With V trimmed by 1 base and J by 2 bases, 3 bases remained unmatched. The germline gives CDR1 DFQATT, CDR2 SNEGSKA (reference sequence). This CDR3 spans 14 amino acids. CDR3 protein: CSARGGGTTDTQYF. CDR3 in DNA: TGCAGTGCTAGAGGGGGGGGGACCACAGATACGCAGTATTTT.

V and J are TRBV20-1 and TRBJ2-7; D unclear. Between the trimmed V and J ends, which lost 6 bases and 3 bases, there was a span of 6 bases. In germline, CDR1 is DFQATT, CDR2 SNEGSKA (reference sequence). The CDR3 extends over 10 amino acids. The CDR3, as DNA: TGCAGTGCCGGCCTCTACGAGCAGTACTTC. Translating gives CSAGLYEQYF.

This clonotype was counted ten times or more. This rearrangement joins TRBV29-1 to TRBJ2-7; D not certain. Trimming took 3 bases from V and 3 from J, leaving 6 bases between them. CDR3 length equals 11 residues. Looked up from germline, CDR1 is SQVTM and CDR2 is ANQGSEA. CDR3 amino acids: CSVDDLYEQYF. The DNA for the CDR3 is TGCAGCGTTGATGACCTCTACGAGCAGTACTTC.

The chain combines TRBV9 with TRBJ2-7; TRBD1 or TRBD2 may be the D gene (5 bases each). The germline gives CDR1 SGDLS, CDR2 YYNGEE. The ends were cut back, 2 bases at V and 2 bases at J, with 14 bases in the middle. CDR3 length: 15 amino acids. CDR3 DNA: TGTGCCAGCAGCGTGAGCCGGGACGGGCCCTACGAGCAGTACTTC. Translation: CASSVSRDGPYEQYF.

This clonotype appeared a few times. This chain joins TRBV29-1 and TRBJ1-2, with 7 bases aligning to TRBD1. V lost 8 bases and J lost 4; bases outside the gene matches: 10. This CDR3 region has 13 residues. CDR1 is SQVTM, CDR2 ANQGSEA, per germline. The CDR3: CSSLAGGGYGYTF. The CDR3 DNA reads as TGCAGCTCCCTGGCAGGGGGTGGCTATGGCTACACCTTC. Filled out from reference TRBV29-1 and TRBJ1-2, the complete variable domain reads SAVISQKPSRDICQRGTSLTIQCQVDSQVTMMFWYRQQPGQSLTLIATANQGSEATYESGFVIDKFPISRPNLTFSTLTVSNMSPEDSSIYLCSSLAGGGYGYTFGSGTRLTVV.

The rearrangement joins TRBV10-1 to TRBJ2-7; D possibly corresponds to TRBD2 (5 bases). Germline values: CDR1 WNHNN, CDR2 SYGVQD (reference sequence). V was clipped by 6 bases and J by 0 bases, with 9 bases between them. This CDR3 is 13 amino acids long. CDR3 nucleotide sequence: TGCGCCAGCAGGGTGGAGGTCTCCTACGAGCAGTACTTC. It is translated as CASRVEVSYEQYF.

This clonotype appeared a few times. The chain has TRBV7-2 and TRBJ2-4, with 11 bases aligning to TRBD2. V shed 1 base, J shed 2 bases, and the junction held 4 bases outside the gene matches. From germline, CDR1 is SGHTA and CDR2 FQGNSA. This CDR3 is built from 17 residues. The CDR3 protein is CASSLGGLADPKNIQYF. CDR3 nucleotide sequence: TGTGCCAGCAGCTTAGGGGGACTAGCGGATCCCAAAAACATTCAGTACTTC.

The table lists this clonotype with a few counts. The chain links TRBV12-3 or TRBV12-4 to TRBJ2-3, with 8 bases aligning to TRBD2. This CDR3 spans 16 amino acids. V was pared by 4 bases and J by 4 bases, with 10 bases of the junction left unmatched. The CDR3 sequence: CASSSWTSLPPDTQYF. In DNA, the CDR3 is TGTGCCAGCAGTTCTTGGACTAGCCTTCCTCCAGATACGCAGTATTTT.

In its sample, this clonotype was seen a few times. The chain couples TRBV10-2 to TRBJ2-1; TRBD2 matches at 12 bases. V was clipped by 2 bases and J by 6 bases; unmatched bases: 8. Germline V gene lookup returns CDR1 WSHSY and CDR2 SAAADI. This CDR3 is built from 17 residues. For the CDR3, the DNA is TGCGCCAGCAGTGAGACACAACTAGCGGGGGGAACCAATGAGCAGTTCTTC. It is translated as CASSETQLAGGTNEQFF.

This chain links TRBV20-1 with TRBJ1-1; D not resolved. This CDR3 is 12 amino acids long. Trimming removed 2 bases from V and 10 bases from J, with 14 bases in between. CDR1 and CDR2 from the germline V gene are DFQATT and SNEGSKA (reference sequence). For the CDR3, the DNA is TGCAGTGCTAGACCCACGGGAGAGTTAGCTTTCTTT. Its translation: CSARPTGELAFF.

In this sample, this clonotype turned up many times. The chain links TRBV20-1 to TRBJ2-4; 7 bases match TRBD2. V was clipped by 6 bases and J by 6 bases; unmatched bases: 14. The CDR3 is made up of 15 amino acids. CDR1 and CDR2 (germline): DFQATT, SNEGSKA (reference sequence). The CDR3 loop is CSAGGGDYLGNIQYF. For the CDR3, the DNA is TGCAGTGCCGGTGGGGGGGATTATCTCGGAAACATTCAGTACTTC.

The chain uses TRBV20-1 and TRBJ2-6; maybe TRBD1 (6 bases). Trimming took 3 bases from V and 1 from J, leaving 10 bases between them. The CDR3 is made up of 15 amino acids. In germline, CDR1 is DFQATT, CDR2 SNEGSKA (reference sequence). CDR3 amino acids: CSARPTGSGANVLTF. The CDR3 DNA is TGCAGTGCTAGGCCAACAGGGTCTGGGGCCAACGTCCTGACTTTC.

This clonotype was seen a handful of times. This sequence joins TRBV7-9 and TRBJ2-2; TRBD2 might be the D (5 bases). This CDR3 is built from 12 residues. V was clipped by 5 bases and J by 7 bases, with 8 bases between them. In germline, CDR1 is SEHNR, CDR2 FQNEAQ (reference sequence). CDR3 DNA sequence: TGTGCCAGCAGCCCCGGGATCGGGGAGCTGTTTTTT. Translating gives CASSPGIGELFF.

In its sample, this clonotype was seen a few times. This rearrangement joins TRBV5-1 to TRBJ1-2; D is perhaps TRBD1 (6 bases). The length of the CDR3 is 16 residues. The germline CDR1 and CDR2 sequences are SGHRS and YFSETQ. V was pared by 0 bases and J by 7 bases, with 19 bases between. Here the CDR3 reads CASSLDPLAGASGYTF. CDR3 bases: TGCGCCAGCAGCTTGGACCCTTTGGCGGGGGCGAGTGGCTACACCTTC.

This clonotype occurred many times. This chain uses TRBV24-1 with TRBJ2-3; D is possibly TRBD1 (5 bases). This CDR3 spans 14 amino acids. Looked up from germline, CDR1 is KGHDR and CDR2 is SFDVKD. V gave up 2 bases and J gave up 8 bases, with 13 bases separating them. CDR3 amino acids: CATSDSRIQGTQYF. In DNA form, the CDR3 reads TGTGCCACCAGTGATTCTCGGATCCAGGGTACGCAGTATTTT.

The chain uses TRBV9 and TRBJ1-2; D gene ambiguous. V lost 0 bases and J lost 8, with 14 bases in between. Per the germline V gene, CDR1 is SGDLS and CDR2 is YYNGEE. The CDR3 length is 14 residues. This CDR3 is CASSVGGGFDGYTF. The DNA for the CDR3 is TGTGCCAGCAGCGTAGGAGGAGGGTTCGACGGCTACACCTTC.

This chain links TRBV12-3 or TRBV12-4 with TRBJ1-1, with D possibly TRBD1 on 6 matching bases. This CDR3 comprises 15 residues. V was pared by 3 bases and J by 4 bases, with 15 bases between. CDR3 region: CASSFRGTRGTEAFF. The CDR3 DNA is TGTGCCAGCAGTTTTAGGGGGACGAGGGGCACTGAAGCTTTCTTT.

J is TRBJ2-7 and V is TRBV5-6; D is uncertain. Germline values: CDR1 SGHDT, CDR2 YYEEEE. CDR3 length equals 12 residues. Trimming left V 6 bases short and J 2 bases short, with 9 bases between. CDR3 loop: CASNRQPYEQYF. CDR3 DNA sequence: TGTGCCAGCAATCGGCAGCCCTACGAGCAGTACTTC. Full variable domain (remainder filled in from reference TRBV5-6 and TRBJ2-7): DAGVTQSPTHLIKTRGQQVTLRCSPKSGHDTVSWYQQALGQGPQFIFQYYEEEERQRGNFPDRFSGHQFPNYSSELNVNALLLGDSALYLCASNRQPYEQYFGPGTRLTVT.

This clonotype was observed a handful of times. V and J are TRBV12-3 or TRBV12-4 and TRBJ2-3; D is possibly TRBD1 (6 bases). Trimming left V 6 bases short and J 2 bases short, with 12 bases between. The CDR3 consists of 14 residues. The chain's CDR3 is CASRPTGNTDTQYF. DNA of the CDR3: TGTGCCAGCAGGCCAACAGGGAACACAGATACGCAGTATTTT.

CDR3 DNA: TGCGCCAGCAGCCAAGCCGGGCGGAACACCGGGGAGCTGTTTTTT. This sequence encodes CASSQAGRNTGELFF. The V and J genes are TRBV4-3 and TRBJ2-2; D gene uncertain. This CDR3 has 15 amino acids. The V gene's germline CDR1 is LGHNA and CDR2 YSLEER. V lost 1 base to trimming and J lost 1 base, with 7 bases between them.

This clonotype showed up just a few times. J is TRBJ1-2 and V is TRBV12-3 or TRBV12-4; D is perhaps TRBD1 (5 bases). CDR3 size: 14 residues. V was clipped by 3 bases and J by 4 bases, with 12 bases between them. This CDR3 is CASSFGARPYGYTF. In DNA form, the CDR3 reads TGTGCCAGCAGTTTTGGGGCCCGCCCCTATGGCTACACCTTC.

This chain joins TRBV5-1 and TRBJ2-2; no clear D gene. CDR1 and CDR2 (germline): SGHRS, YFSETQ. There are 15 residues in the CDR3. V gave up 0 bases and J gave up 3 bases, with 9 bases separating them. The CDR3 loop is CASSLAGWDTGELFF. The CDR3 nucleotides are TGCGCCAGCAGCTTGGCCGGCTGGGACACCGGGGAGCTGTTTTTT.

The chain has TRBV7-9 and TRBJ2-1; perhaps TRBD2 as D (6 bases). This CDR3 region has 14 residues. V lost 3 bases and J lost 12, with 18 bases in between. CDR1 and CDR2 from the germline V gene are SEHNR and FQNEAQ (reference sequence). CDR3 sequence: CASSFRSTGGLQFF. The CDR3 region has the DNA TGTGCCAGCAGCTTCCGGTCGACCGGGGGATTGCAGTTCTTC. The whole variable domain, filled in from reference TRBV7-9 and TRBJ2-1, reads DTGVSQNPRHKITKRGQNVTFRCDPISEHNRLYWYRQTLGQGPEFLTYFQNEAQLEKSRLLSDRFSAERPKGSFSTLEIQRTEQGDSAMYLCASSFRSTGGLQFFGPGTRLTVL.

This rearrangement joins TRBV15 to TRBJ2-3; D ambiguous. Germline CDR1 LNHNV, CDR2 YYDKDF (reference sequence). The CDR3 sequence is 14 residues long. V was cut by 3 bases and J by 4 bases, with 11 bases left in between. Written as DNA, the CDR3 is TGTGCCACCAGCAGCCTAAGGACCTCAGATACGCAGTATTTT. This sequence encodes CATSSLRTSDTQYF. Combining the CDR3 with reference TRBV15 and TRBJ2-3 gives the whole variable domain DAMVIQNPRYQVTQFGKPVTLSCSQTLNHNVMYWYQQKSSQAPKLLFHYYDKDFNNEADTPDNFQSRRPNTSFCFLDIRSPGLGDTAMYLCATSSLRTSDTQYFGPGTRLTVL.